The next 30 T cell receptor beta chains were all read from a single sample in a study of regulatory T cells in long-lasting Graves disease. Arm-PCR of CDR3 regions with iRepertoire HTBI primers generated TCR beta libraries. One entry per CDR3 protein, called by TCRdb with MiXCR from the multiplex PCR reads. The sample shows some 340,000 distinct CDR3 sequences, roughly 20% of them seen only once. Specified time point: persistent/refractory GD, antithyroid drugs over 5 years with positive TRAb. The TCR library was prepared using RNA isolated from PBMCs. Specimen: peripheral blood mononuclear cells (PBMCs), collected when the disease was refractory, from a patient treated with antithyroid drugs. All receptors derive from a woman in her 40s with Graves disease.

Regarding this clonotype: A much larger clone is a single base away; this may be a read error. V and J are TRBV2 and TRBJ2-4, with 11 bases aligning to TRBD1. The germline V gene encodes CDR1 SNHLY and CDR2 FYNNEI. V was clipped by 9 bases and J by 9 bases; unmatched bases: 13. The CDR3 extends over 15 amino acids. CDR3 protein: CARKGQGAYGGIQYF. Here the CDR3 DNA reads TGTGCCAGGAAAGGACAGGGGGCTTATGGGGGCATTCAGTACTTC.

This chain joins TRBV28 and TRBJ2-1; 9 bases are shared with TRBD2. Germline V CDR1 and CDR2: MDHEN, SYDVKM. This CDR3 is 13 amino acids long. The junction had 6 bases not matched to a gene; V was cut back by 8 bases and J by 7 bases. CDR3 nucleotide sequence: TGTGCCAGCGCGGGACTAGCTGCTAATGAGCAGTTCTTC. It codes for CASAGLAANEQFF.

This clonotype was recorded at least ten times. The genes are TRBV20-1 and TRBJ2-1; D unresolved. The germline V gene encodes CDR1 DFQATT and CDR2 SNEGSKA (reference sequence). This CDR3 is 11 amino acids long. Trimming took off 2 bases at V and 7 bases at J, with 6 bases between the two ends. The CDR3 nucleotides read TGCAGTGCTAGACCCAGAAATGAGCAGTTCTTC. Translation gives CSARPRNEQFF.

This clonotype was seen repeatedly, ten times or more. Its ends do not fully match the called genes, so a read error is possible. The CDR3 nucleotides read TGTGCCAGCAGCTTAGCAGCTGGGGGGAACATTCAGTACTTC. Translated: CASSLAAGGNIQYF. The chain has TRBV12-3 or TRBV12-4 and TRBJ2-4, with D possibly matching TRBD2 (6 bases). The length of the CDR3 is 14 residues.

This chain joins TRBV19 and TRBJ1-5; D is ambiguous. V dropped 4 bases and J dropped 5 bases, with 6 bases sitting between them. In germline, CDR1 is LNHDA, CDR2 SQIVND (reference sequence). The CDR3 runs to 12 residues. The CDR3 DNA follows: TGTGCCAGTAGTACTCCCTATCAGCCCCAGCATTTT. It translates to CASSTPYQPQHF.

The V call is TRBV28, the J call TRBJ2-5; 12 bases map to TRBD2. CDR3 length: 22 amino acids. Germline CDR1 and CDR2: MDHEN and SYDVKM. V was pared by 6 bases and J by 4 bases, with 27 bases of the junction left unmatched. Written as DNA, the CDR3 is TGTGCCAGCAGGTTCCCGCCAGTAGGACTACTAGCGGGAGGAGGAGGCGGAGAGACCCAGTACTTC. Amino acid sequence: CASRFPPVGLLAGGGGGETQYF.

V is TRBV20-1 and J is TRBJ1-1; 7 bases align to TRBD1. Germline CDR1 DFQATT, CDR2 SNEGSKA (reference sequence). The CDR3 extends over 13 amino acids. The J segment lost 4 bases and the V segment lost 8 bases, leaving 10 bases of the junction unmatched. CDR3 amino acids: CSPLGQDPTEAFF. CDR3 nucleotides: TGCAGTCCCCTTGGACAGGACCCCACTGAAGCTTTCTTT.

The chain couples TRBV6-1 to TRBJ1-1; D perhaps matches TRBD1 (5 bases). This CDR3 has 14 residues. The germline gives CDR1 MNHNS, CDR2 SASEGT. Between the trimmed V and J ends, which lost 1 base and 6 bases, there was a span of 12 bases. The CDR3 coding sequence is TGTGCCAGCAGTGAAGGGAGGGGAAACCCTGAAGCTTTCTTT. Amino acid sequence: CASSEGRGNPEAFF.

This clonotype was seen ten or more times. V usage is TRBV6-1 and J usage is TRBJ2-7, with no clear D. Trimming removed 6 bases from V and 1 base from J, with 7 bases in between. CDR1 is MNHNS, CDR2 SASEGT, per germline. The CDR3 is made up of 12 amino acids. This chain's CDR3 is CASRSLSYEQYF. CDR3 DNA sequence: TGTGCCAGCAGAAGTCTATCCTACGAGCAGTACTTC.

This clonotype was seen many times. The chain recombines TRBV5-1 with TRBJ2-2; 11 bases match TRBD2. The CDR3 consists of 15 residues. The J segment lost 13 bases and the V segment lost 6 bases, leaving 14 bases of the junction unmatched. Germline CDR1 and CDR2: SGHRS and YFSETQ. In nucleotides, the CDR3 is TGCGCCAGCACTGTGACTAGCGGGACGTCTAAGGGGCTGTTTTTT. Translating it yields CASTVTSGTSKGLFF. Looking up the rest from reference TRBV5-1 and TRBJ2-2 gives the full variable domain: KAGVTQTPRYLIKTRGQQVTLSCSPISGHRSVSWYQQTPGQGLQFLFEYFSETQRNKGNFPGRFSGRQFSNSRSEMNVSTLELGDSALYLCASTVTSGTSKGLFFGEGSRLTVL.

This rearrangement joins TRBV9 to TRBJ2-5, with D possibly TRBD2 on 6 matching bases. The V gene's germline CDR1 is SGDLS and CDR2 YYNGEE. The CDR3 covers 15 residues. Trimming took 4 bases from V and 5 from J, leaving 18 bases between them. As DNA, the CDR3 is TGTGCCAGCAGCCGCGGGACGGGTCCGTGGGAGACCCAGTACTTC. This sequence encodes CASSRGTGPWETQYF.

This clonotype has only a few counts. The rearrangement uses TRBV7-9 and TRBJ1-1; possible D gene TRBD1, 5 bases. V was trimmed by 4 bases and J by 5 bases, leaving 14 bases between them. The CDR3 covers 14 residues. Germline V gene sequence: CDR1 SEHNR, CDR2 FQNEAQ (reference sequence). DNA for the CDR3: TGTGCCAGCAGCTCGGTAGGGGAGGCGACTGAAGCTTTCTTT. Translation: CASSSVGEATEAFF.

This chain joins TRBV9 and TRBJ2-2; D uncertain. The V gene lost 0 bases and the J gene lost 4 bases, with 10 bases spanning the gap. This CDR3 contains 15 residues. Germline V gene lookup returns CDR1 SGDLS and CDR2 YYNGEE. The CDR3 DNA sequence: TGTGCCAGCAGCGTAGCTACGAGTTCCACCGGGGAGCTGTTTTTT. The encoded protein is CASSVATSSTGELFF.

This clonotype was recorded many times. The DNA of the CDR3 is TGTGCCAGCAGCTTCTGGACTAGCGGGGGCCAAGAGACCCAGTACTTC. Its protein is CASSFWTSGGQETQYF. The chain carries TRBV7-9 and TRBJ2-5; 13 nucleotides line up with TRBD2. CDR3 length: 16 residues. J lost 1 base, V lost 3 bases, and 2 bases had no gene match. Germline V gene data show CDR1 as SEHNR and CDR2 as FQNEAQ (reference sequence).

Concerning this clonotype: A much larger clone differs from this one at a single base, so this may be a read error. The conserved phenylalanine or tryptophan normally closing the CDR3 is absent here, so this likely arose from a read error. Written as DNA, the CDR3 is TGTGCCAGCAGCCCTGGGGGAGGTGGGGCCAACGTCCTGACTTCC. This translates into CASSPGGGGANVLTS. The chain carries TRBV7-2 and TRBJ2-6; tentatively, D is TRBD2 (6 bases). There are 15 residues in the CDR3. CDR1 is SGHTA, CDR2 FQGNSA, per germline. Trimming took off 5 bases at V and 3 bases at J, with 11 bases between the two ends.

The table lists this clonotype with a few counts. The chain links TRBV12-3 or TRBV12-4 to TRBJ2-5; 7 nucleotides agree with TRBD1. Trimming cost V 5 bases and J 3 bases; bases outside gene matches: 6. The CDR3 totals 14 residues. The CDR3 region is CASSPGQSKETQYF. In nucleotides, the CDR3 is TGTGCCAGCAGTCCGGGACAGTCAAAAGAGACCCAGTACTTC.

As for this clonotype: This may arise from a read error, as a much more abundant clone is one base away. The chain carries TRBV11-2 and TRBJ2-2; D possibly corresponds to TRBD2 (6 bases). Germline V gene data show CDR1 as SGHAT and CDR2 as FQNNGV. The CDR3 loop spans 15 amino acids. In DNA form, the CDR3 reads TGTGCCAGCAGCCAGTGGACTACAAACACCGGGGAGCTGTCTTTT. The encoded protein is CASSQWTTNTGELSF. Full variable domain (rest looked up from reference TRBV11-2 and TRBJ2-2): EAGVAQSPRYKIIEKRQSVAFWCNPISGHATLYWYQQILGQGPKLLIQFQNNGVVDDSQLPKDRFSAERLKGVDSTLKIQPAKLEDSAVYLCASSQWTTNTGELSFGEGSRLTVL.

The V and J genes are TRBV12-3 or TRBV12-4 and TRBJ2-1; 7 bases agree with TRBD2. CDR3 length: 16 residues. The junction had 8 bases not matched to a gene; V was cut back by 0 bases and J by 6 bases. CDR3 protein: CASSLAGGPIRNEQFF. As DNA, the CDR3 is TGTGCCAGCAGTTTAGCGGGAGGGCCGATACGCAATGAGCAGTTCTTC.

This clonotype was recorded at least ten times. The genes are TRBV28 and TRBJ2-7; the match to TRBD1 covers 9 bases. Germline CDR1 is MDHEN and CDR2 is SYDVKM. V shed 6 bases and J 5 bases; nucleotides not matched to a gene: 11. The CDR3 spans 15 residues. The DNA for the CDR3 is TGTGCCAGCAGGGGGACAGGGACAGGGAAAAACGAGCAGTACTTC. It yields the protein CASRGTGTGKNEQYF.

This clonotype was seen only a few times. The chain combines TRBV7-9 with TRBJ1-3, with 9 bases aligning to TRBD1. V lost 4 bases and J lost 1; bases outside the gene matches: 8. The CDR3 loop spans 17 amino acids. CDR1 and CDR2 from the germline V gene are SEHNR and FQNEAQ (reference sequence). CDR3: CASSSWGQGYSGNTIYF. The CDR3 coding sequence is TGTGCCAGCAGCTCGTGGGGACAGGGATATTCTGGAAACACCATATATTTT.

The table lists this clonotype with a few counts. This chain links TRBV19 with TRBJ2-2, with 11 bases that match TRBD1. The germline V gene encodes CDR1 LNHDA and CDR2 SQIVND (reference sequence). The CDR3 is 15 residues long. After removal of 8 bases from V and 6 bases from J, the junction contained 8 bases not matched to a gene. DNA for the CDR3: TGTGCCAGTGACCCGGGACAGGGGGTTGCCGGGGAGCTGTTTTTT. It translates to CASDPGQGVAGELFF. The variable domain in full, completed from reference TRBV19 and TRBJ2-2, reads DGGITQSPKYLFRKEGQNVTLSCEQNLNHDAMYWYRQDPGQGLRLIYYSQIVNDFQKGDIAEGYSVSREKKESFPLTVTSAQKNPTAFYLCASDPGQGVAGELFFGEGSRLTVL.

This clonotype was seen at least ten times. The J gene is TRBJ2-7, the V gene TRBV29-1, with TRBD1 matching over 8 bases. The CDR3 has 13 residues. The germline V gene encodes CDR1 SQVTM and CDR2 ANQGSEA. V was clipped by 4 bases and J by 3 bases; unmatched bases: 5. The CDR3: CSVARDRNYEQYF. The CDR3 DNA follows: TGCAGCGTTGCCAGGGACAGGAACTACGAGCAGTACTTC.

The CDR3 nucleotides are TGTGCCAGCTCACCATCGGGAGTTTACACTGAAGCTTTCTTT. Translating it yields CASSPSGVYTEAFF. The chain links TRBV18 to TRBJ1-1; unclear D gene. Germline loops: CDR1 KGHSH, CDR2 LQKENI. The ends were cut back, 2 bases at V and 3 bases at J, with 10 bases in the middle. The CDR3 consists of 14 residues.

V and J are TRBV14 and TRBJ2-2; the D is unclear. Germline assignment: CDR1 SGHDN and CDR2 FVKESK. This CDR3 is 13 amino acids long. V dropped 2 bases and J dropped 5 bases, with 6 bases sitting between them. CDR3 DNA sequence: TGTGCCAGCAGCCAATCGCGAACCGGGGAGCTGTTTTTT. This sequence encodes CASSQSRTGELFF. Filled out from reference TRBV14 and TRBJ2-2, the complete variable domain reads EAGVTQFPSHSVIEKGQTVTLRCDPISGHDNLYWYRRVMGKEIKFLLHFVKESKQDESGMPNNRFLAERTGGTYSTLKVQPAELEDSGVYFCASSQSRTGELFFGEGSRLTVL.

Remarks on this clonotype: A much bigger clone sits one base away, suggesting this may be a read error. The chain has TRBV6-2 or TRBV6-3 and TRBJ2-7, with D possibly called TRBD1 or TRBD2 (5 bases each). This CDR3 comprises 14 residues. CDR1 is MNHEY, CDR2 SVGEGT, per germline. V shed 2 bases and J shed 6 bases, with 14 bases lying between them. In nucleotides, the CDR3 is TGTGCCAGCAGTTACGATCGGGGCTCGGGCGAGCAGTACTTC. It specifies CASSYDRGSGEQYF.

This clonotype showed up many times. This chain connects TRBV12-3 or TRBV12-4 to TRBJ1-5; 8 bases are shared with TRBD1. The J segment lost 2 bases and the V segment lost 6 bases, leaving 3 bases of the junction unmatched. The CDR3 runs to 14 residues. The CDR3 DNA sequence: TGTGCCAGCAGAACGACAGGGGGCAATCAGCCCCAGCATTTT. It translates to CASRTTGGNQPQHF.

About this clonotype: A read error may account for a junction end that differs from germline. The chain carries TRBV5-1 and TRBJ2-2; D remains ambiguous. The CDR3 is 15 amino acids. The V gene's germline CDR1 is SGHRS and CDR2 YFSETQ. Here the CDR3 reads CANSLDGRNTGELFF. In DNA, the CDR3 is TGCGCCAACAGCTTAGATGGCAGAAACACCGGGGAGCTGTTTTTT.

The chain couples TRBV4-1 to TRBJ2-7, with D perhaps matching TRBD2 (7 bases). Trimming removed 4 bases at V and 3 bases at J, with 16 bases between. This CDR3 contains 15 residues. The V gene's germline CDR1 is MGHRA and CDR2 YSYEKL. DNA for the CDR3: TGCGCCAGCAGCCCCGGCGGGGGCCAGGGCTACGAGCAGTACTTC. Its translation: CASSPGGGQGYEQYF.

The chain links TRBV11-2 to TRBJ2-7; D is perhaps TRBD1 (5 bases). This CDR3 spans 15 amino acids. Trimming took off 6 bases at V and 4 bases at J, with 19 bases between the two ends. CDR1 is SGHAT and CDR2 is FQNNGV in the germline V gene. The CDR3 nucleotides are TGTGCCAGCAGATCCGTACGTGGGGCTTTATACGAGCAGTACTTC. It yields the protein CASRSVRGALYEQYF.

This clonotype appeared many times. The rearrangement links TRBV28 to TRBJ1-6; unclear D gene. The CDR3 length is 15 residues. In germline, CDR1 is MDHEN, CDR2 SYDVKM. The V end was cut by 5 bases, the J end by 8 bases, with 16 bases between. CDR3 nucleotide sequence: TGTGCCAGCAGTCTTACTAGGTCTGCCTATTCACCCCTCCACTTT. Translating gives CASSLTRSAYSPLHF. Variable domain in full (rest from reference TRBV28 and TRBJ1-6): DVKVTQSSRYLVKRTGEKVFLECVQDMDHENMFWYRQDPGLGLRLIYFSYDVKMKEKGDIPEGYSVSREKKERFSLILESASTNQTSMYLCASSLTRSAYSPLHFGNGTRLTVT.